These T cell receptor beta chains were read from a single sample in a study of blood T cell repertoires in COVID-19. Sequenced by immunoSEQ multiplex PCR; TCRdb stores in-frame clones only, minus some. Of 30,000 or so clones listed, around 87% are singletons. Sequencing was performed on peripheral blood. These receptors were taken from a man in his 60s with active COVID-19. Both conserved end residues are part of each CDR3. The D gene is left open where the match is weak. Expanded clones get a size class; other rows say once, few or many, or leave the size out.

length: 14
V: TRBV19
J: TRBJ2-2
size: once
D: TRBD2
CDR3: CASSVGLAAGELFF
DNA: TGTGCCAGTAGTGTGGGACTAGCAGCCGGGGAGCTGTTTTTT

length: 14
V: TRBV12-5
J: TRBJ2-1
size: -
D: TRBD1
CDR3: CASGNDRVSNEQFF
DNA: TGTGCTAGTGGTAACGACAGGGTCAGTAATGAGCAGTTCTTC

length: 14
V: TRBV9
J: TRBJ2-1
size: -
D: TRBD2
CDR3: CASSPSGGANEQFF
DNA: TGTGCCAGCAGCCCCAGCGGGGGGGCGAATGAGCAGTTCTTC

length: 12
V: TRBV7-9
J: TRBJ2-7
size: medium-sized
D: -
CDR3: CASSYSQDEQYF
DNA: TGTGCCAGCAGCTATTCCCAGGACGAGCAGTACTTC

length: 15
V: TRBV3-1/TRBV3-2
J: TRBJ2-1
size: -
D: TRBD2
CDR3: CASSPLAGAHNEQFF
DNA: TGTGCCAGCAGCCCTCTAGCGGGGGCCCACAATGAGCAGTTCTTC

length: 14
V: TRBV5-1
J: TRBJ2-1
size: -
D: -
CDR3: CASSQAGSYNEQFF
DNA: TGCGCCAGCAGCCAGGCGGGCTCCTACAATGAGCAGTTCTTC

length: 16
V: TRBV11-2
J: TRBJ2-3
size: -
D: TRBD2
CDR3: CASSLVAGGPVDTQYF
DNA: TGTGCCAGCAGCTTAGTAGCGGGGGGGCCTGTAGATACGCAGTATTTT

length: 18
V: TRBV9
J: TRBJ2-2
size: -
D: TRBD2
CDR3: CASSVGLAGVGATGELFF
DNA: TGTGCCAGCAGCGTTGGACTAGCGGGAGTCGGAGCCACCGGGGAGCTGTTTTTT

length: 14
V: TRBV11-3
J: TRBJ2-7
size: -
D: TRBD1
CDR3: CASSQGDRPYEQYF
DNA: TGTGCCAGCAGCCAGGGGGACAGACCCTACGAGCAGTACTTC

length: 16
V: TRBV10-3
J: TRBJ1-1
size: -
D: TRBD1
CDR3: CAISERQGAPNTEAFF
DNA: TGTGCCATCAGTGAGAGACAGGGGGCCCCGAACACTGAAGCTTTCTTT

length: 13
V: TRBV2
J: TRBJ2-5
size: -
D: TRBD1
CDR3: CASNRDRQETQYF
DNA: TGTGCCAGCAACCGGGACAGGCAAGAGACCCAGTACTTC

length: 13
V: TRBV18
J: TRBJ2-3
size: -
D: -
CDR3: CASSPTRADTQYF
DNA: TGTGCCAGCTCCCCAACACGGGCAGATACGCAGTATTTT

length: 16
V: TRBV5-5
J: TRBJ1-2
size: once
D: TRBD1
CDR3: CASSLRGQDLNYGYTF
DNA: TGTGCCAGCAGCTTGAGGGGACAGGATCTCAACTATGGCTACACCTTC

length: 14
V: TRBV28
J: TRBJ1-5
size: few
D: -
CDR3: CASSSGISNQPQHF
DNA: TGTGCCAGCAGTTCGGGGATTAGCAATCAGCCCCAGCATTTT

length: 13
V: TRBV20-1
J: TRBJ1-1
size: -
D: -
CDR3: CSASVGRDTEAFF
DNA: TGCAGTGCTAGTGTGGGGAGGGACACTGAAGCTTTCTTT

length: 11
V: TRBV23-1
J: TRBJ1-2
size: once
D: -
CDR3: CASSPAGGYTF
DNA: TGCGCCAGCAGTCCGGCGGGGGGCTACACCTTC

length: 15
V: TRBV21-1
J: TRBJ1-2
size: -
D: -
CDR3: CASSKPLRDRAQNTF
DNA: TGTGCCAGCAGCAAACCTCTCCGGGACAGGGCGCAGAACACCTTC

length: 15
V: TRBV5-6
J: TRBJ1-6
size: -
D: TRBD1
CDR3: CASSLTGGWRSPLHF
DNA: TGTGCCAGCAGCTTAACAGGGGGCTGGCGGTCACCCCTCCACTTT

length: 12
V: TRBV19
J: TRBJ2-5
size: -
D: -
CDR3: CASSMRDRTQYF
DNA: TGTGCCAGTAGTATGCGGGATAGGACCCAGTACTTC

length: 17
V: TRBV9
J: TRBJ2-2
size: -
D: TRBD2
CDR3: CASSDRLAGGRTGELFF
DNA: TGTGCCAGCAGCGATCGCCTAGCGGGGGGGCGCACCGGGGAGCTGTTTTTT

length: 12
V: TRBV6-2/TRBV6-3
J: TRBJ2-3
size: -
D: TRBD1
CDR3: CASSDRGDTQYF
DNA: TGTGCCAGCAGTGACAGGGGAGATACGCAGTATTTT

length: 14
V: TRBV6-5
J: TRBJ1-5
size: -
D: TRBD1
CDR3: CASSYRQGGQPQHF
DNA: TGTGCCAGCAGTTACAGGCAGGGGGGTCAGCCCCAGCATTTT

length: 14
V: TRBV3-1/TRBV3-2
J: TRBJ1-3
size: -
D: -
CDR3: CASSQESQEGTIYF
DNA: TGTGCCAGCAGCCAAGAATCACAGGAGGGGACCATATATTTT

length: 14
V: TRBV5-4
J: TRBJ1-1
size: -
D: -
CDR3: CASSPTDMNTEAFF
DNA: TGTGCCAGCAGCCCTACTGACATGAACACTGAAGCTTTCTTT

length: 12
V: TRBV12-3/TRBV12-4
J: TRBJ2-7
size: -
D: -
CDR3: CASSTRRVEQYF
DNA: TGTGCCAGCAGCACGCGCAGGGTCGAGCAGTACTTC

length: 14
V: TRBV6-5
J: TRBJ2-1
size: once
D: TRBD1
CDR3: CASSRDRANNEQFF
DNA: TGTGCCAGCAGTAGGGACAGGGCCAACAATGAGCAGTTCTTC

length: 14
V: TRBV9
J: TRBJ2-7
size: -
D: -
CDR3: CASSASNRGNEQYF
DNA: TGTGCCAGCAGCGCCTCGAATAGGGGGAACGAGCAGTACTTC

length: 16
V: TRBV18
J: TRBJ2-7
size: few
D: TRBD1
CDR3: CASSPQPDRRLYEQYF
DNA: TGTGCCAGCTCACCACAACCGGACAGGAGACTATACGAGCAGTACTTC

length: 12
V: TRBV29-1
J: TRBJ2-1
size: -
D: TRBD1
CDR3: CSAGTGGWEQFF
DNA: TGCAGCGCTGGGACAGGGGGCTGGGAGCAGTTCTTC

length: 15
V: TRBV4-3
J: TRBJ2-3
size: -
D: TRBD1
CDR3: CASSQENRGLDTQYF
DNA: TGCGCCAGCAGCCAAGAAAACAGGGGTTTAGATACGCAGTATTTT

length: 17
V: TRBV9
J: TRBJ2-2
size: once
D: TRBD1
CDR3: CASSPRAETGITGELFF
DNA: TGTGCCAGCAGCCCAAGGGCGGAGACAGGGATCACCGGGGAGCTGTTTTTT

length: 17
V: TRBV6-2/TRBV6-3
J: TRBJ1-1
size: -
D: TRBD1
CDR3: CASSLNLDRVSNTEAFF
DNA: TGTGCCAGCAGCTTAAATCTAGACAGGGTATCGAACACTGAAGCTTTCTTT

length: 14
V: TRBV19
J: TRBJ1-5
size: -
D: -
CDR3: CASNLGQINQPQHF
DNA: TGTGCCAGTAATCTCGGACAGATCAATCAGCCCCAGCATTTT

length: 15
V: TRBV9
J: TRBJ2-3
size: -
D: -
CDR3: CASSVGDTPTDTQYF
DNA: TGTGCCAGCAGCGTAGGGGACACCCCCACAGATACGCAGTATTTT

length: 18
V: TRBV4-2
J: TRBJ1-4
size: -
D: TRBD1
CDR3: CASSSTGTGILFGEKLFF
DNA: TGTGCCAGCAGCTCAACCGGGACAGGAATACTTTTTGGTGAAAAACTGTTTTTT

length: 16
V: TRBV7-6
J: TRBJ2-7
size: few
D: TRBD2
CDR3: CASSPTAGAADYEQYF
DNA: TGTGCCAGCAGCCCAACAGCGGGGGCCGCTGACTACGAGCAGTACTTC

length: 15
V: TRBV27
J: TRBJ2-7
size: -
D: -
CDR3: CASSLSGTHLYEQYF
DNA: TGTGCCAGCAGTTTGTCCGGGACACATCTCTACGAGCAGTACTTC

length: 15
V: TRBV7-3
J: TRBJ2-2
size: -
D: -
CDR3: CASSLLGGATGELFF
DNA: TGTGCCAGCAGCTTATTAGGGGGAGCCACCGGGGAGCTGTTTTTT

length: 14
V: TRBV6-5
J: TRBJ1-2
size: -
D: TRBD1
CDR3: CASRRVGTGVGYTF
DNA: TGTGCCAGCAGGAGGGTGGGGACAGGGGTTGGCTACACCTTC

length: 13
V: TRBV10-3
J: TRBJ2-2
size: -
D: -
CDR3: CAISEKDSGELFF
DNA: TGTGCCATCAGTGAGAAGGACTCCGGGGAGCTGTTTTTT

length: 16
V: TRBV10-1
J: TRBJ2-1
size: -
D: TRBD2
CDR3: CASSERGSGRVYEQFF
DNA: TGCGCCAGCAGTGAGCGTGGTAGCGGGAGAGTCTATGAGCAGTTCTTC

length: 19
V: TRBV7-8
J: TRBJ2-1
size: once
D: TRBD2
CDR3: CASSLGWTSGRRFGDEQFF
DNA: TGTGCCAGCAGCTTAGGCTGGACTAGCGGGAGAAGGTTCGGGGATGAGCAGTTCTTC

length: 16
V: TRBV5-5
J: TRBJ2-7
size: -
D: TRBD1
CDR3: CASSVDPRDRGYEQYF
DNA: TGTGCCAGCAGCGTCGACCCCAGGGACAGGGGCTACGAGCAGTACTTC

length: 14
V: TRBV6-2/TRBV6-3
J: TRBJ2-7
size: -
D: -
CDR3: CASSYSTASYEQYF
DNA: TGTGCCAGCAGTTACTCGACTGCTTCCTACGAGCAGTACTTC

length: 14
V: TRBV6-2/TRBV6-3
J: TRBJ2-1
size: once
D: TRBD1
CDR3: CASSRGQGYNEQFF
DNA: TGTGCCAGCAGCCGAGGACAGGGGTACAATGAGCAGTTCTTC

length: 12
V: TRBV25-1
J: TRBJ2-7
size: -
D: TRBD2
CDR3: CASSESLAEQYF
DNA: TGTGCCAGCAGTGAATCACTAGCGGAGCAGTACTTC

length: 14
V: TRBV2
J: TRBJ1-3
size: -
D: TRBD1
CDR3: CASSRDREGNTIYF
DNA: TGTGCCAGCAGTCGGGACAGGGAAGGAAACACCATATATTTT

length: 16
V: TRBV7-6
J: TRBJ2-1
size: once
D: -
CDR3: CASSLARLPSYNEQFF
DNA: TGTGCCAGCAGCTTAGCGCGGCTCCCCTCCTACAATGAGCAGTTCTTC

length: 14
V: TRBV19
J: TRBJ2-5
size: -
D: -
CDR3: CASSIGAGPETQYF
DNA: TGTGCCAGTAGTATAGGTGCGGGGCCAGAGACCCAGTACTTC

length: 15
V: TRBV4-1
J: TRBJ2-7
size: -
D: -
CDR3: CASSQDRVFSGEQYF
DNA: TGCGCCAGCAGCCAAGACAGGGTCTTTTCGGGCGAGCAGTACTTC

length: 14
V: TRBV19
J: TRBJ1-2
size: -
D: -
CDR3: CASSIGSGDYGYTF
DNA: TGTGCCAGTAGTATAGGGTCAGGGGACTATGGCTACACCTTC